The T cell receptor beta chain under discussion was sequenced for a study of blood T cell repertoires in COVID-19 (TCRdb year 2020). In terms of the full investigation: Samples from collaborators originated in the United States, Italy and Spain and spanned both the acute and convalescent phases of COVID-19. The prospective study material was composed of cDNA or gDNA derived from T cells, B-cell-depleted T cells, or PBMCs. Subjects who had been exposed to COVID-19, were actively infected with it, or had recovered from it provided the deeply sampled blood TCRbeta repertoires that made up the dataset. A freely available public database, intended as a resource for researchers studying the immune response to SARS-CoV-2, is where the repertoires were released. The samples were drawn from the first 160 participants of the ongoing ImmuneRACE study and from 1,254 subjects provided by 6 global collaborators. The sample metadata nearly always contained a de-identified subject ID, COVID-19 status, age in years and sex. HLA class I and class II types, where available, came from metadata supplied by the sample provider rather than from assay-based typing. What the research found in general, with its limitations: Clinical and demographic metadata were provided uncurated, with the amount varying by source and participant.

TCRbeta CDR3 regions were amplified from genomic DNA by means of the immunoSEQ Assay, a bias-controlled multiplex PCR. The study's processing was this. The number of nucleated cells in each sample was estimated by amplification of reference gene primers within the assay. To quantify the absolute abundance of each unique TCRbeta CDR3 rearrangement, sequence reads were collapsed and filtered. For each sample, productive Simpson clonality was calculated as the square root of Simpson's diversity index across productive rearrangements. In TCRdb, the immuneACCESS table is reduced to in-frame sequences with V and J assigned. These tables do not hold every clone; where another copy was compared, an unresolved V gene accounts for under half, and the others remain unexplained. V and J calls and clone size are those listed in that table; D and trimming were worked out from the DNA. The sample table records 120,000 or so clones; roughly nine tenths of these occur just once. The leading ten clones occupy 3.5% to 5% of the sample.

In regard to this clone: The antigen it binds to is not known. No base-level quality is on record; no much larger clone is a single base apart.

V is reduced by 7 bases and J by 5 bases, leaving a spacing of 14 bases between them. CDR1 SGHAT and CDR2 FQNNGV are derived from the germline V gene. The CDR3 sequence holds 13 residues, the cysteine and phenylalanine included. The retained sequence is limited to the CDR3, 39 bases, with the frame set at the first base. In Seattle, one collaborating source enrolled patients while the infection was active and tracked those patients longitudinally over the course of disease. Collaborating institutions collected whole blood in K2EDTA tubes following their own protocols. Collaborator samples were shipped for TCRbeta analysis as frozen whole blood, isolated PBMCs, or DNA extracted from either sample type.

This clonotype was obtained from a man between 60 and 75 years old with COVID-19, enrolled during active disease. The chain is encoded by TRBV11-2 joined to TRBJ2-5, and possibly TRBD1, on 6 matching bases. The sample was peripheral blood. The DNA reads as follows: TGTGCCAGCATCCAAGGGGGAGAGGAGACCCAGTACTTC. Its product reads: CASIQGGEETQYF.